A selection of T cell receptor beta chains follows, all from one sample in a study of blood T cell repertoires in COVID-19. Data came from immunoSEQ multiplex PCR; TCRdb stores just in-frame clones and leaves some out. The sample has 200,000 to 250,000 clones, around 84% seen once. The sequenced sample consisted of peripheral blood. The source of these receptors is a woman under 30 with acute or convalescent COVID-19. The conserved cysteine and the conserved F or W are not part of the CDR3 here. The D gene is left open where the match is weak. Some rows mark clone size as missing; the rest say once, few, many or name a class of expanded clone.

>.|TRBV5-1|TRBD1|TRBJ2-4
ASSLVSGGLGNIQY
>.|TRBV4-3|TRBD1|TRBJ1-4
ASSQDSDRGTAAANEKLF
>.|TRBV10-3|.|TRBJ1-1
AIRERSGTEAF
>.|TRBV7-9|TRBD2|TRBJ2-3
ASSLGTSGTDTQY
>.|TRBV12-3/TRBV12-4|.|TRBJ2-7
ASSPGLYEQY
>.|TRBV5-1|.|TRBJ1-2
ASSLEPNRAASGGYT
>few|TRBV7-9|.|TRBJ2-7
ASSLVGGYEQY
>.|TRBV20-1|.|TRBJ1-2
SAGRGHGYT
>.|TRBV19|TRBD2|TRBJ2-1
ASSGGTSGRRNDEQF
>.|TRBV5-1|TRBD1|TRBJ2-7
ASSRGTGDGAYEQY
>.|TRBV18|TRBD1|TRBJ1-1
ASSPRGTGRTTEAF
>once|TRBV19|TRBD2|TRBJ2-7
ASSPTSGSSYEQY
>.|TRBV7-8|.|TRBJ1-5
ASSLYGNQPQH
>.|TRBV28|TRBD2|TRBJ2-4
ASSYTSGGNIQY
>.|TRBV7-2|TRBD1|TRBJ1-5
ASSRGLYQPQH
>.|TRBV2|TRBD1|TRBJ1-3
ASSVIGTGFNYDGNTIY
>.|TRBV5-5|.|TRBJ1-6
ASSLGQVRGNSPLH